This T cell receptor (beta chain) was recorded in a study of T cell responses to AZD1222 COVID-19 vaccine. Overall study: Some second doses came at about 4 weeks and others at about 12 weeks; these were pooled.

Findings and limits, study-wide: There were repertoire samples only from the period after the peak T cell response. CD4 TCRs covered the whole spike, strongest at regions 160-218 and 743-854. Donor demographics were predominantly white British with a female majority; clonal diversity may be underestimated.

TCRdb keeps only in-frame clones here, not all; method: immunoSEQ multiplex PCR. This table has roughly 80,000 clones, about nine tenths appearing once. The CDR3 covers 13 residues. Trimming took off 4 bases at V and 2 bases at J, with 10 bases between the two ends. Germline assignment: CDR1 SQVTM and CDR2 ANQGSEA. Regarding this clone: The antigen remains undetermined.

This chain connects TRBV29-1 to TRBJ2-3, with a weak D call TRBD2 (6 bases). The sample consisted of peripheral blood, taken on day 0 of AZD1222 vaccination. The TCR sequence derives from an adult in good health. CDR3 amino acids: CSVALASTDTQYF. The CDR3 bases are TGCAGCGTTGCTCTAGCGTCCACAGATACGCAGTATTTT.